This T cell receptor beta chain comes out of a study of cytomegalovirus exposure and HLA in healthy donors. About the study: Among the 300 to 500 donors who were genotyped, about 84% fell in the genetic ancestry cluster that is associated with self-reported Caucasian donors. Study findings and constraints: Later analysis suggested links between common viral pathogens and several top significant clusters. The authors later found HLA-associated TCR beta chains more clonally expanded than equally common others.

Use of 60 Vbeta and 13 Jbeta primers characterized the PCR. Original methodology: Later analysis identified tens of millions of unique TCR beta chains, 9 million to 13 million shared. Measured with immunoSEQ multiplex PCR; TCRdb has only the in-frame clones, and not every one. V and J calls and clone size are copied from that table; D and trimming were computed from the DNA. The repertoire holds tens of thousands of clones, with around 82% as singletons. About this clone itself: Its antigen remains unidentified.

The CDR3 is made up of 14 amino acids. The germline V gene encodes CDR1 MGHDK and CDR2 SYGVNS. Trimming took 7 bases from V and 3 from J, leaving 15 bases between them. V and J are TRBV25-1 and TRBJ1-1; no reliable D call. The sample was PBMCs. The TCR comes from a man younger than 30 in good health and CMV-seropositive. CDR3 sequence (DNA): TGTGCCAGCAAGTCCGAGACTCGGGACACTGAAGCTTTCTTT. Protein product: CASKSETRDTEAFF.